One and the same sample provided the 10 T cell receptor beta chains below, sequenced in a study of monozygotic twins with inflammatory bowel disease. TCRdb reprocessed the 5' RACE reads and stores each CDR3 protein as one record, lacking DNA. The specimen's table records around 380,000 distinct CDR3 sequences. The source material was blood. Source of these receptors: a human donor with ulcerative colitis or Crohn's disease, or a healthy co-twin of an affected twin (not recorded which).

This sequence joins TRBV4-3 and TRBJ1-3; TCRdb's assignment of TRBD1 cannot be checked, as there is no DNA. This CDR3 has 16 residues. Germline loops: CDR1 LGHNA, CDR2 YSLEER. The CDR3 is CASSQDRGGPGDTIYF.

This CDR3 reads CASSLIGGFQETQYF. The V call is TRBV7-3, the J call TRBJ2-5; TCRdb proposes TRBD1, but this gene call is untestable without DNA. The CDR3 length is 15 residues. Germline-derived CDR1 and CDR2 are SGHTA and FQGTGA.

V is TRBV12-3 or TRBV12-4 and J is TRBJ2-7. The CDR3 covers 13 residues. The CDR3 is CASSSQGPYEQYF.

The CDR3 is CASSLSTRAGTDTQYF. The chain couples TRBV27 to TRBJ2-3; absent DNA, TCRdb's TRBD2 call cannot be checked. The germline CDR1 and CDR2 sequences are MNHEY and SMNVEV (reference sequence). This CDR3 region has 16 residues.

The chain employs TRBV7-9 and TRBJ2-2; TCRdb proposes TRBD1, but this gene call is untestable without DNA. The CDR3 is 14 amino acids. Germline assignment: CDR1 SEHNR and CDR2 FQNEAQ (reference sequence). CDR3 residues: CASSSRGPTGELFF.

The chain couples TRBV11-3 to TRBJ2-3; TCRdb gives TRBD1 as the D gene, but with no DNA this cannot be confirmed. The CDR3 runs to 14 residues. Germline V gene data show CDR1 as SGHNT and CDR2 as YENEEA. CDR3: CASSSSTGQDTQYF.

The CDR3 is CASSLEDSYGYTF. This chain links TRBV5-1 with TRBJ1-2; the TCRdb call, TRBD1, lacks DNA for checking. This CDR3 comprises 13 residues. CDR1 SGHRS and CDR2 YFSETQ come from the germline V gene.

The rearrangement joins TRBV7-2 to TRBJ2-7; TCRdb reports TRBD1, a call that lacks DNA to check it against. Germline values: CDR1 SGHTA, CDR2 FQGNSA. The CDR3 loop spans 13 amino acids. CDR3 protein: CASIGVTGGQQYF.

J is TRBJ2-7 and V is TRBV20-1; TCRdb outputs TRBD2, but without DNA this stays unchecked. The CDR3 runs to 12 residues. Germline V CDR1 and CDR2: DFQATT, SNEGSKA (reference sequence). CDR3 protein: CSGEGRYYEQYF.

V gene TRBV5-6 combines with J gene TRBJ2-1; TCRdb's D call, TRBD1, is unchecked because there is no DNA. Germline V gives CDR1 SGHDT, CDR2 YYEEEE. CDR3 size: 16 residues. The CDR3 spells CASSLGRGTLYNEQFF.